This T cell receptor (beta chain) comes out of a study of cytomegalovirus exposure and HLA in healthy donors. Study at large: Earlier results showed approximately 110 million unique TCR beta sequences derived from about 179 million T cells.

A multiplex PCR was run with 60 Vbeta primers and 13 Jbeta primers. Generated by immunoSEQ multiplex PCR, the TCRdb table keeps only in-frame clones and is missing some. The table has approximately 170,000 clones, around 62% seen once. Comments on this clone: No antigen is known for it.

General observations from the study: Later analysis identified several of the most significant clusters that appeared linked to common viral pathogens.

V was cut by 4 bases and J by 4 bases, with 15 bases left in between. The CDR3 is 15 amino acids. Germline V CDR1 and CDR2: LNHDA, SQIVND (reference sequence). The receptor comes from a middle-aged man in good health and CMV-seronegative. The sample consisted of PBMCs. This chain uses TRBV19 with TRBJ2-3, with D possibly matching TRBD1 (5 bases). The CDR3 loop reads CASSTKGIRADTQYF. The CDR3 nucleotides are TGTGCCAGTAGTACGAAGGGGATCCGGGCAGATACGCAGTATTTT.